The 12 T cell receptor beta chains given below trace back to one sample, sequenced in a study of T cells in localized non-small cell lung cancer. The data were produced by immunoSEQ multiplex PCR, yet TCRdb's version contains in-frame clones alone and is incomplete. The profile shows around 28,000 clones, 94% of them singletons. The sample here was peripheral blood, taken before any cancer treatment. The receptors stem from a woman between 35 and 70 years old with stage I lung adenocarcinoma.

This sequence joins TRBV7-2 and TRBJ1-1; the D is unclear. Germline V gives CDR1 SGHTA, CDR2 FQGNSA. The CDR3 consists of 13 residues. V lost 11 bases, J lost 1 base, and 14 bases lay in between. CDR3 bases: TGTGCCGGCCTGGCTCAGAGGAACACTGAAGCTTTCTTT. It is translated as CAGLAQRNTEAFF.

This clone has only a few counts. This chain's CDR3 is CASRLGGGTNSPLHF. CDR3 nucleotide sequence: TGTGCCAGTAGACTAGGCGGGGGGACTAATTCACCCCTCCACTTT. The genes are TRBV19 and TRBJ1-6, with D possibly being TRBD1 (5 bases). The V end lost 6 bases, the J end lost 6 bases, and 15 bases lay between the germline ends. CDR1 and CDR2 from the germline V gene are LNHDA and SQIVND (reference sequence). The CDR3 is 15 residues long.

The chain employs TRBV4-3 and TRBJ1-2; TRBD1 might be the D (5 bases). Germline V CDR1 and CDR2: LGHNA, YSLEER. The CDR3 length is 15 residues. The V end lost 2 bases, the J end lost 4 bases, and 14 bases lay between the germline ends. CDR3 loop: CASSQLPGFGYGYTF. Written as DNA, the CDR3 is TGCGCCAGCAGCCAATTACCAGGGTTTGGCTATGGCTACACCTTC.

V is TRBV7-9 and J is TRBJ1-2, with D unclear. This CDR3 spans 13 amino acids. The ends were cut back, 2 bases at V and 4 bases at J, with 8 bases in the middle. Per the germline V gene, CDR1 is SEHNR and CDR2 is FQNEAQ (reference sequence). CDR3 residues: CASSLSNSYGYTF. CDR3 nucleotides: TGTGCCAGCAGCTTATCCAATTCCTATGGCTACACCTTC. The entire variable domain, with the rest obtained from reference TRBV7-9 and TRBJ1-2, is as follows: DTGVSQNPRHKITKRGQNVTFRCDPISEHNRLYWYRQTLGQGPEFLTYFQNEAQLEKSRLLSDRFSAERPKGSFSTLEIQRTEQGDSAMYLCASSLSNSYGYTFGSGTRLTVV.

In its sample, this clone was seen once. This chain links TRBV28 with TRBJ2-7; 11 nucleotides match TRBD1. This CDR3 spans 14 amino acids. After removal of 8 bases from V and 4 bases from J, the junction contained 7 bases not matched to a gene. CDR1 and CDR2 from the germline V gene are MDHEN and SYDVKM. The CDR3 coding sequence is TGTGCCAGCCGGGACAGGGGGATTTCTTACGAGCAGTACTTC. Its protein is CASRDRGISYEQYF.

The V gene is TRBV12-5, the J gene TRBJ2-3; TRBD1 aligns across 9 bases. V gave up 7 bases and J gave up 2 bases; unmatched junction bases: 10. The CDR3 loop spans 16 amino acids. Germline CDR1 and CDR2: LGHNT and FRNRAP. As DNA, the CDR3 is TGTGCTAGTGCCCCTACAGGGGGCAGTCCCACAGATACGCAGTATTTT. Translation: CASAPTGGSPTDTQYF.

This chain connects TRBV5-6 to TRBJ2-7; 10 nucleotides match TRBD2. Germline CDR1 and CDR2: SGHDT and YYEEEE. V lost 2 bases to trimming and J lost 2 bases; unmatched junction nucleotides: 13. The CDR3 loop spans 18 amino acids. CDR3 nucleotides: TGTGCCAGCAGCTTTAACCAACTAGCGGGAACTTACCCCTACGAGCAGTACTTC. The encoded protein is CASSFNQLAGTYPYEQYF.

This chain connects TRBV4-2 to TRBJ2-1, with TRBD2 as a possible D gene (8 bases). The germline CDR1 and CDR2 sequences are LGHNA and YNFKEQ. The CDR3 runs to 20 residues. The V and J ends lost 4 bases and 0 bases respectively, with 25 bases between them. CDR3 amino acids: CASSPPRGDSGISSYNEQFF. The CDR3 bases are TGTGCCAGCAGCCCACCCAGGGGGGATAGCGGGATAAGCTCCTACAATGAGCAGTTCTTC.

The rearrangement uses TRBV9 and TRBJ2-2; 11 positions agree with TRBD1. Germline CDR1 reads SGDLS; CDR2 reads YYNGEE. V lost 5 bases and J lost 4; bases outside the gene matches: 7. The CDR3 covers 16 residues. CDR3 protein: CASRKMGTGGTGELFF. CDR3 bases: TGTGCCAGCAGGAAAATGGGGACAGGGGGCACCGGGGAGCTGTTTTTT.

The CDR3 coding sequence is TGTGCCAGCAGAATAGCGGCGGGAGGGGAGAAAAACATTCAGTACTTC. Encoded protein: CASRIAAGGEKNIQYF. The V and J genes are TRBV21-1 and TRBJ2-4; whether TRBD2, the table's D call, matches the DNA was not checked. TRBV21-1 is shown as a pseudogene. The CDR3 is made up of 16 amino acids.

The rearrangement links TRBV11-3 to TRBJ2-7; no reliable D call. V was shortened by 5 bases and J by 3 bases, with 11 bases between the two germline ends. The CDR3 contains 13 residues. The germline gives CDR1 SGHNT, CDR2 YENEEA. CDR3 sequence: CASSNPTVYEQYF. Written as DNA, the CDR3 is TGTGCCAGCAGCAATCCGACGGTCTACGAGCAGTACTTC.

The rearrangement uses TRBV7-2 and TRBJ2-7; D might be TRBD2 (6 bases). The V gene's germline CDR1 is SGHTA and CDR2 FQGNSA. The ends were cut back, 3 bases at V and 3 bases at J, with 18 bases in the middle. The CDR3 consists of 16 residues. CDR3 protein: CASSLTASVKNYEQYF. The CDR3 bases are TGTGCCAGCAGCTTGACGGCTAGCGTAAAGAACTACGAGCAGTACTTC.